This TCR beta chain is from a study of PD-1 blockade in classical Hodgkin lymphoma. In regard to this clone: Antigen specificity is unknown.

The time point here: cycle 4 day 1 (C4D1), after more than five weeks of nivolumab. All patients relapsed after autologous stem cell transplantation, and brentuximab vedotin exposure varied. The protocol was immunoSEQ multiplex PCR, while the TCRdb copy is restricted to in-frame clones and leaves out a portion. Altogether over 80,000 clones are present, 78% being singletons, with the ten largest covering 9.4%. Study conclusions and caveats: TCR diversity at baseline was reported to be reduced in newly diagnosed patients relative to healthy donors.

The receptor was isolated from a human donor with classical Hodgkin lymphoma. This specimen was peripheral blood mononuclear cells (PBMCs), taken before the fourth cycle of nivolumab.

CDR3 loop: CSVLKTGSSTDTQYF. The CDR3 region has the DNA TGCAGCGTTCTTAAGACAGGGTCTAGCACAGATACGCAGTATTTT. V and J are TRBV29-1 and TRBJ2-3; 7 nucleotides align to TRBD1. Germline V gene data show CDR1 as SQVTM and CDR2 as ANQGSEA. Trimming at V came to 5 bases and at J to 0 bases, leaving 8 bases not matched to a gene. This CDR3 has 15 amino acids.